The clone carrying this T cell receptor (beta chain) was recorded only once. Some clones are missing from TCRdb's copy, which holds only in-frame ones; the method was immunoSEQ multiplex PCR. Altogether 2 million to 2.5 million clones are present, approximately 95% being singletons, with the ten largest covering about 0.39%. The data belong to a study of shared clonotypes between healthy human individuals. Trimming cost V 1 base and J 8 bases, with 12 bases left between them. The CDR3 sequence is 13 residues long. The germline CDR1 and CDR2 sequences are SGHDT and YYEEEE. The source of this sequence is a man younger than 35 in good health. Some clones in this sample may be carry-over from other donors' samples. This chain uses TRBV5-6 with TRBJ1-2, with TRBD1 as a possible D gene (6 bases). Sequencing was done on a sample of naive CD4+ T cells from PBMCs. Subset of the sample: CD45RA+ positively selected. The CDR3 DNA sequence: TGTGCCAGCAGCTTGTGGGGGCCAAGAGGCTACACCTTC. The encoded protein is CASSLWGPRGYTF. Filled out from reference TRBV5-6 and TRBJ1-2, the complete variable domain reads DAGVTQSPTHLIKTRGQQVTLRCSPKSGHDTVSWYQQALGQGPQFIFQYYEEEERQRGNFPDRFSGHQFPNYSSELNVNALLLGDSALYLCASSLWGPRGYTFGSGTRLTVV.